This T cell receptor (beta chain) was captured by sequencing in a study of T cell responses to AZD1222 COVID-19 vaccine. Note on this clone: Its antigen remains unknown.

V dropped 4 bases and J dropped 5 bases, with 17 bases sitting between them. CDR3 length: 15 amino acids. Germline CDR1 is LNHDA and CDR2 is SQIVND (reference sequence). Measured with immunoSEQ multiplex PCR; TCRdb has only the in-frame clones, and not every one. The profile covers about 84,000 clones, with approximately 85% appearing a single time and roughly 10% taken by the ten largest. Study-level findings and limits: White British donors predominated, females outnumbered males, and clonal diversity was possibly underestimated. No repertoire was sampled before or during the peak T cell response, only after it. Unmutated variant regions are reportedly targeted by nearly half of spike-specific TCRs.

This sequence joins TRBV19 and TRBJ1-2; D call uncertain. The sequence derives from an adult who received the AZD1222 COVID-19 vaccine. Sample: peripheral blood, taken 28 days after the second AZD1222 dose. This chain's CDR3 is CASSTPSQARYGYTF. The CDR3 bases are TGTGCCAGTAGTACCCCCAGCCAGGCCCGTTATGGCTACACCTTC.